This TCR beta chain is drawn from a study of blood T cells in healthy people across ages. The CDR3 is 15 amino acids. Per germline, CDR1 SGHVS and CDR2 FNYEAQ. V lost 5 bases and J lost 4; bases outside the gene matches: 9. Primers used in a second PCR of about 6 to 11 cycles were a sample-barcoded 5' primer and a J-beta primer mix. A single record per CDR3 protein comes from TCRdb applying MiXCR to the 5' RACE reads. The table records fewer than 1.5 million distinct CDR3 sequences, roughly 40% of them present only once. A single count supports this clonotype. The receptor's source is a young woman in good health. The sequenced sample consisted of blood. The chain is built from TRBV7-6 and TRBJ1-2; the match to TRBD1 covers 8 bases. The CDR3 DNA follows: TGTGCCAGCAGCCCTGGACAGGGCCCTCTCTATGGCTACACCTTC. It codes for CASSPGQGPLYGYTF.